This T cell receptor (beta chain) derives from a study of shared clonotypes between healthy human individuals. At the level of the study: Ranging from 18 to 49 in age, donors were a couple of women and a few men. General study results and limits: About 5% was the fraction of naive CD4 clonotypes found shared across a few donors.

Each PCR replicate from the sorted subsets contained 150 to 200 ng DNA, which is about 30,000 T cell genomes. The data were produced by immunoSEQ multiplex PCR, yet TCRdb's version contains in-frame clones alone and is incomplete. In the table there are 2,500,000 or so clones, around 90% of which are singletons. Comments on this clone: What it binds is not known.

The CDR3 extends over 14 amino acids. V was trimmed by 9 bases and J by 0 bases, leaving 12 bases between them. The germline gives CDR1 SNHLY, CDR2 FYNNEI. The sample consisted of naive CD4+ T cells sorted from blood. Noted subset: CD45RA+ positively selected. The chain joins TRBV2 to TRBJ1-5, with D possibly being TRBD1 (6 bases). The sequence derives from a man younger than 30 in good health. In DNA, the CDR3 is TGTGCCAGTAATGCAGGGGATAGCAATCAGCCCCAGCATTTT. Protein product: CASNAGDSNQPQHF.